These T cell receptor beta chains were read from a single sample in a study of control samples from healthy donors and cancer patients. The protocol was immunoSEQ multiplex PCR, while the TCRdb copy is restricted to in-frame clones and leaves out a portion. The table records 95,000 to 150,000 clones, around 90% of them present only once. The sample comprised blood. The receptors come from a man aged 45-65 years in good health. Both conserved end residues are part of each CDR3.

j_call: TRBJ1-2
v_call: TRBV3-1/TRBV3-2
cdr3_length: 15
cdr3_aa: CASSTARQGVWGYTF

j_call: TRBJ2-5
v_call: TRBV19
cdr3_length: 16
cdr3_aa: CASSPHPGDQWETQYF

j_call: TRBJ2-7
v_call: TRBV4-1
cdr3_length: 14
cdr3_aa: CASSQTTGSYEQYF

j_call: TRBJ2-5
v_call: TRBV5-1
cdr3_length: 15
cdr3_aa: CASSPLTGTKETQYF

j_call: TRBJ1-3
v_call: TRBV6-1
cdr3_length: 16
cdr3_aa: CASSEGDRGLGNTIYF

j_call: TRBJ1-2
v_call: TRBV12-3/TRBV12-4
cdr3_length: 13
cdr3_aa: CATQDILNYGYTF

j_call: TRBJ2-2
v_call: TRBV5-4
cdr3_length: 16
cdr3_aa: CASSLAAGIGTGELFF

j_call: TRBJ2-1
v_call: TRBV7-2
cdr3_length: 16
cdr3_aa: CASSLGGSGGYNEQFF

j_call: TRBJ1-1
v_call: TRBV4-3
cdr3_length: 15
cdr3_aa: CASSQDRPGNTEAFF

j_call: TRBJ2-7
v_call: TRBV7-8
cdr3_length: 14
cdr3_aa: CASSPGGSTYEQYF

j_call: TRBJ1-1
v_call: TRBV7-8
cdr3_length: 15
cdr3_aa: CASSLFTGMNTEAFF

j_call: TRBJ1-6
v_call: TRBV6-1
cdr3_length: 13
cdr3_aa: CASSEAGNSPLHF

j_call: TRBJ1-5
v_call: TRBV10-3
cdr3_length: 14
cdr3_aa: CAISESGGSQPQHF

j_call: TRBJ1-5
v_call: TRBV7-9
cdr3_length: 15
cdr3_aa: CASSPGTGGNQPQHF

j_call: TRBJ1-5
v_call: TRBV19
cdr3_length: 16
cdr3_aa: CASSIDGGLQSQPQHF

j_call: TRBJ1-2
v_call: TRBV2
cdr3_length: 15
cdr3_aa: CASSPGTGGTYGYTF

j_call: TRBJ1-5
v_call: TRBV5-1
cdr3_length: 15
cdr3_aa: CASSLGDSRNQPQHF

j_call: TRBJ2-1
v_call: TRBV2
cdr3_length: 16
cdr3_aa: CASSELTGARYNEQFF

j_call: TRBJ1-2
v_call: TRBV6-2/TRBV6-3
cdr3_length: 13
cdr3_aa: CASSYSTGVGYTF

j_call: TRBJ1-1
v_call: TRBV6-5
cdr3_length: 14
cdr3_aa: CASRLGALNTEAFF

j_call: TRBJ2-2
v_call: TRBV19
cdr3_length: 15
cdr3_aa: CASTTGTFNTGELFF

j_call: TRBJ2-3
v_call: TRBV9
cdr3_length: 14
cdr3_aa: CASSVALLTDTQYF

j_call: TRBJ2-7
v_call: TRBV27
cdr3_length: 14
cdr3_aa: CASSSGTPAYEQYF

j_call: TRBJ2-7
v_call: TRBV30
cdr3_length: 14
cdr3_aa: CAWSVLPVPYEQYF

j_call: TRBJ2-7
v_call: TRBV25-1
cdr3_length: 11
cdr3_aa: CASSGGYEQYF

j_call: TRBJ2-5
v_call: TRBV18
cdr3_length: 14
cdr3_aa: CASSPLPGQETQYF

j_call: TRBJ2-3
v_call: TRBV9
cdr3_length: 15
cdr3_aa: CASSDTSSTVDTQYF

j_call: TRBJ2-3
v_call: TRBV5-4
cdr3_length: 13
cdr3_aa: CASSLSSSDTQYF

j_call: TRBJ1-4
v_call: TRBV7-8
cdr3_length: 15
cdr3_aa: CASSLVSGGDEKLFF

j_call: TRBJ2-7
v_call: TRBV7-6
cdr3_length: 15
cdr3_aa: CASSPLGQGGDEQYF

j_call: TRBJ2-2
v_call: TRBV7-9
cdr3_length: 14
cdr3_aa: CASSPGQGGGELFF

j_call: TRBJ2-5
v_call: TRBV6-5
cdr3_length: 14
cdr3_aa: CASRHGTPQETQYF

j_call: TRBJ1-2
v_call: TRBV7-8
cdr3_length: 12
cdr3_aa: CASSNSAEGYTF

j_call: TRBJ1-2
v_call: TRBV19
cdr3_length: 14
cdr3_aa: CASSIGATNYGYTF

j_call: TRBJ1-2
v_call: TRBV18
cdr3_length: 14
cdr3_aa: CASSRQGRDYGYTF

j_call: TRBJ2-1
v_call: TRBV11-3
cdr3_length: 16
cdr3_aa: CASSLGAGSPYNEQFF

j_call: TRBJ1-1
v_call: TRBV30
cdr3_length: 13
cdr3_aa: CAWNPGANTEAFF